The present TCR beta chain was sequenced within a study of radiation and T cells in renal cell carcinoma (dated by TCRdb to the early 2020s). As for the study more broadly: The samples were drawn from a clinical trial, where primary renal cell carcinomas were treated with 15 Gy of stereotactic body radiation therapy and then removed by nephrectomy 4 weeks afterward. A total of fewer than 55 samples underwent TCR beta sequencing, made up of about 26 tumors and around 27 peripheral blood samples. In the 45 to 65 samples combined, some 4 million unique CDR3 nucleotide sequences were found, encoding about 2,700,000 unique CDR3 amino acid sequences. The full study reports these points: In blood, the top tumor clonotypes increased between baseline and 2 weeks post-radiation and then shrank by 4 weeks, which suggests that tumor-resident clones expanded only transiently. Dynamics of the blood repertoire were not tracked past 4 weeks after treatment. Because the trial had a single-armed design, the trial could not examine how radiation dose or scheduling affected the TCR repertoire. No pretreatment tumor biopsies were available, so the baseline intratumoral presence of clonotypes could not be determined.

CDR1 and CDR2, looked up from the germline V gene, are SGHDT and YYEEEE. Trimming removed 3 bases from V and 5 bases from J, leaving 7 bases between the germline ends. From the cysteine through the phenylalanine, the CDR3 covers 12 amino acids. The read is trimmed to its CDR3 DNA, 36 bases read in frame from base 1. This clone was counted a single time. What this receptor recognizes is not known. No base-level quality is on record; no much larger clone is a single base apart. The immunoSEQ kit was used, according to the manufacturer's recommendations, to generate TCR beta libraries from genomic DNA. To prepare libraries, a first multiplex PCR with proprietary primers was run, followed by a second PCR that added unique barcodes, and a bead cleanup was done after each round. Each sample batch included a kit-provided positive control reaction and a negative control reaction. The final libraries were assessed on an Agilent 4200 TapeStation D1000 ScreenTape, pooled by volume, and quantified by qPCR. Sequencing was performed on an Illumina NextSeq500 using a MidOutput 150-cycle cartridge, with 156 Read1 cycles, 15 Index1 cycles, and the kit custom primers. The pooled library was loaded at roughly 1 pM with about 18% PhiX control spiked in. The original methods were these. Vendor-processed data were analyzed in R, and a clonotype was defined as all T cells sharing the same CDR3 nucleotide sequence. For clone abundance analyses, frequencies were normalized to the 10,000 most abundant clones in each sample. Public T cell clones, averaging fewer than five per sample, were removed before analysis. An abundance difference of at least 32-fold between compartments was the criterion for calling clonotypes tumor-enriched or baseline blood-enriched. Clonotypes expanded or contracted between blood time points were identified with a beta-binomial differential abundance model. Tumor-blood repertoire similarity was measured with the Baroni-Urbani and Buser coefficient, and groups were compared using two-tailed Wilcoxon tests in R. TCRdb carries this immuneACCESS record with in-frame sequences only. Its versions omit some clonotypes, under half of them owing to an unresolved V gene in the studies checked, with the rest unexplained. The V and J calls and the clone size are those of that table, but D and trimming were determined from the DNA. The table for this sample lists about 26,000 clones; more than 65% of them were counted only once. Approximately 31% of the sample rests with the top ten.

Per the publication, the time point label means: blood 2 weeks post-SBRT. Per the publication, the treatment or condition label means: 15 Gy SBRT to primary tumor, nephrectomy 4 weeks later. To track tumor-enriched clonotypes, serial peripheral blood was sampled from radiation-treated patients at baseline and at 2 weeks and 4 weeks after SBRT. Every patient's renal cell carcinoma showed clear cell pathology. The QIAamp DNA Blood Mini Kit (Qiagen) was used to prepare genomic DNA for TCR sequencing. The analyses included just those samples that passed every quality control check. The rearranged chain carries TRBV5-6 and TRBJ2-3; a confident D gene designation cannot be given. The specimen comprised blood, sampled from a patient whose treatment included radiotherapy and nephrectomy. The receptor was isolated from a man in his 60s with renal cell carcinoma. CDR3 region: CASSWAEDTQYF. The nucleotide sequence is given as TGTGCCAGCAGCTGGGCCGAAGATACGCAGTATTTT.